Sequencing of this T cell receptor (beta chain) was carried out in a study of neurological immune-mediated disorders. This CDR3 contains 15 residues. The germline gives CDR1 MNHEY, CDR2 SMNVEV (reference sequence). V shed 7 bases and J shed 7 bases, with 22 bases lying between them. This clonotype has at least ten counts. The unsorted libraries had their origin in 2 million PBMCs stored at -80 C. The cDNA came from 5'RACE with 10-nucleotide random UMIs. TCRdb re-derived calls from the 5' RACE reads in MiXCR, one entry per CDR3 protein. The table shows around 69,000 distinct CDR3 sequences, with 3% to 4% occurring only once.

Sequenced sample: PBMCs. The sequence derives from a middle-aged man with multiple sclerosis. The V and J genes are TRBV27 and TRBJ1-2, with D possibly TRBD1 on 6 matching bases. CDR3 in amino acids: CASTPNPTGLGGYTF. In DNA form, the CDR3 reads TGTGCCAGCACCCCCAACCCAACAGGGTTGGGTGGCTACACCTTC.